A selection of T cell receptor beta chains follows, all from one sample in a study of control samples from healthy donors and cancer patients. Clones were read by immunoSEQ multiplex PCR, and TCRdb kept only the in-frame ones, dropping some. The data hold about 170,000 clones, with approximately 86% observed a single time. The sample comprised blood. The source is a woman in her 30s in good health. The CDR3 runs from the conserved cysteine through the conserved F or W. A D gene is named only where the DNA matches it firmly. Size values are once, few and many counts, or a class for expanded clones, and some rows have none.

size,D,J,length,V,CDR3,DNA
.,.,TRBJ1-1,11,TRBV29-1,CSAEVDTEAFF,TGCAGCGCAGAAGTAGACACTGAAGCTTTCTTT
.,.,TRBJ1-1,15,TRBV3-1/TRBV3-2,CASSLNERARTEAFF,TGTGCCAGCAGCCTGAACGAGCGGGCAAGGACTGAAGCTTTCTTT
.,TRBD1,TRBJ1-2,16,TRBV5-1,CASSWRARGFGYGYTF,TGCGCCAGCAGCTGGAGGGCCAGGGGGTTTGGCTATGGCTACACCTTC
.,.,TRBJ2-7,13,TRBV28,CASLRDTAYEQYF,TGTGCCAGCCTCCGGGACACAGCCTACGAGCAGTACTTC
.,.,TRBJ2-2,14,TRBV29-1,CSVEGGLNTGELFF,TGCAGCGTTGAAGGGGGGCTTAACACCGGGGAGCTGTTTTTT
.,.,TRBJ1-2,13,TRBV10-1,CASSGVDRTMTLF,TGCGCCAGCAGTGGGGTTGACAGGACAATGACCCTCTTC
.,TRBD1,TRBJ1-2,12,TRBV7-9,CASSHQGGGYTF,TGTGCCAGCAGCCACCAGGGGGGCGGCTACACCTTC
.,.,TRBJ1-3,15,TRBV28,CASGLMGGSGNTIYF,TGTGCCAGCGGCCTAATGGGGGGGTCTGGAAACACCATATATTTT
.,.,TRBJ1-1,15,TRBV15,CATSPTWKDHTEAFF,TGTGCCACCAGCCCTACGTGGAAGGACCACACTGAAGCTTTCTTT
.,TRBD1,TRBJ2-3,17,TRBV5-4,CASSSQRGTGSTDTQYF,TGTGCCAGCAGCTCGCAAAGGGGGACAGGGAGCACAGATACGCAGTATTTT
.,.,TRBJ2-3,13,TRBV5-1,CASSIRLVDTQYF,TGCGCCAGCAGCATAAGACTAGTAGATACGCAGTATTTT
.,TRBD1,TRBJ1-1,14,TRBV2,CASRLQGLGTEAFF,TGTGCCAGCAGACTACAGGGGTTGGGCACTGAAGCTTTCTTT
.,TRBD1,TRBJ1-5,15,TRBV28,CASSLRQGGTQPQHF,TGTGCCAGCAGTTTACGACAGGGCGGTACTCAGCCCCAGCATTTT
.,.,TRBJ1-2,11,TRBV1,CTSSPKALYTF,TGCACCAGCAGCCCAAAAGCCCTCTACACCTTC
.,TRBD1,TRBJ2-6,17,TRBV6-6,CASSQGQGGSGANVLTF,TGTGCCAGCAGTCAGGGACAGGGAGGGTCTGGGGCCAACGTCCTGACTTTC
.,.,TRBJ2-7,11,TRBV12-3/TRBV12-4,CASSLQYGQYF,TGTGCCAGCAGTTTACAGTACGGGCAGTACTTC
.,.,TRBJ2-7,11,TRBV6-6,CASSGFREQYF,TGTGCCAGCAGTGGGTTTCGGGAGCAGTACTTC
.,.,TRBJ1-4,12,TRBV3-1/TRBV3-2,CASSQGREKLFF,TGTGCCAGCAGCCAGGGAAGGGAAAAACTGTTTTTT
once,TRBD2,TRBJ2-1,15,TRBV5-8,CASSPPGGGSNEQFF,TGTGCCAGCAGTCCGCCCGGAGGCGGGAGCAATGAGCAGTTCTTC
.,.,TRBJ2-3,12,TRBV12-3/TRBV12-4,CASSPPLTTQYF,TGTGCCAGCAGTCCCCCACTAACTACGCAGTATTTT
.,TRBD1,TRBJ2-5,17,TRBV24-1,CATSDPGTGGFRETQYF,TGTGCCACCAGTGATCCAGGGACAGGGGGCTTTCGGGAGACCCAGTACTTC
.,.,TRBJ1-5,15,TRBV20-1,CSASRAGDTNQPQHF,TGCAGTGCTAGTCGGGCAGGGGACACTAATCAGCCCCAGCATTTT
few,.,TRBJ2-6,18,TRBV28,CASSSQADLRSGANVLTF,TGTGCCAGCAGTTCCCAAGCGGACTTGCGCTCTGGGGCCAACGTCCTGACTTTC
once,.,TRBJ1-1,13,TRBV2,CASSGPGNTEAFF,TGTGCCAGCAGTGGGCCAGGAAACACTGAAGCTTTCTTT
.,TRBD1,TRBJ2-4,14,TRBV7-2,CASSARQGKNIQYF,TGTGCCAGCAGCGCTCGACAGGGAAAAAACATTCAGTACTTC
few,.,TRBJ2-3,14,TRBV7-2,CASSRGEWPGTQYF,TGTGCCAGCAGCAGGGGGGAGTGGCCGGGTACGCAGTATTTT
.,.,TRBJ1-1,11,TRBV28,CASSEGAEAFF,TGTGCCAGCAGTGAGGGGGCTGAAGCTTTCTTT
few,TRBD1,TRBJ1-6,14,TRBV7-2,CASSSQGNLSPLHF,TGTGCCAGCAGCTCACAGGGGAATCTCTCACCCCTCCACTTT
.,.,TRBJ1-6,15,TRBV5-1,CASSAPTGANSPLHF,TGCGCCAGCAGCGCCCCGACAGGTGCAAATTCACCCCTCCACTTT
.,.,TRBJ2-5,14,TRBV9,CASSVGTTQETQYF,TGTGCCAGCAGCGTAGGGACTACCCAAGAGACCCAGTACTTC
.,.,TRBJ2-1,13,TRBV28,CASSLGVVDEQFF,TGTGCCAGCAGTTTAGGTGTGGTCGATGAGCAGTTCTTC
.,.,TRBJ2-7,13,TRBV5-6,CASSPGTTYEQYF,TGTGCCAGCAGCCCCGGGACCACTTACGAGCAGTACTTC
.,.,TRBJ1-2,14,TRBV9,CASSVGGLSIGYTF,TGTGCCAGCAGCGTAGGAGGGTTGAGTATTGGCTACACCTTC
.,.,TRBJ2-1,15,TRBV27,CASSFGTSGFNEQFF,TGTGCCAGCAGTTTTGGCACCAGCGGGTTCAATGAGCAGTTCTTC
.,.,TRBJ1-5,17,TRBV2,CASSEAGGTVSNQPQHF,TGTGCCAGCAGCGAGGCAGGAGGGACGGTCAGCAATCAGCCCCAGCATTTT
.,.,TRBJ2-7,13,TRBV10-3,CAISGGGTYEQYF,TGTGCCATCAGTGGTGGCGGGACATACGAGCAGTACTTC
.,TRBD2,TRBJ2-7,16,TRBV5-1,CASSLGGTSGTYEQYF,TGCGCCAGCAGCTTGGGCGGGACTAGCGGCACCTACGAGCAGTACTTC
.,TRBD2,TRBJ2-3,14,TRBV6-7,CANRGGGSTDTQYF,TGTGCCAACCGAGGCGGGGGGTCCACAGATACGCAGTATTTT
.,TRBD2,TRBJ2-1,13,TRBV10-2,CASSSGRADEQFF,TGCGCCAGCTCTAGCGGGAGGGCCGATGAGCAGTTCTTC
.,TRBD2,TRBJ2-1,14,TRBV6-5,CASSQLAGYNEQFF,TGTGCCAGCAGTCAACTAGCGGGGTACAATGAGCAGTTCTTC
few,.,TRBJ2-7,13,TRBV12-3/TRBV12-4,CASSLGRNYEQYF,TGTGCCAGCAGTTTAGGCCGAAACTACGAGCAGTACTTC
.,TRBD1,TRBJ1-5,18,TRBV7-8,CASSLGQGATFSNQPQHF,TGTGCCAGCAGCTTAGGACAGGGGGCGACTTTCAGCAATCAGCCCCAGCATTTT
.,.,TRBJ2-3,12,TRBV5-1,CASSLARDTQYF,TGCGCCAGCAGCTTGGCTCGAGATACGCAGTATTTT